This T cell receptor beta chain was sequenced during a study of T cell changes during pregnancy in multiple sclerosis. The CDR3 totals 18 residues. Germline CDR1 SGHVS, CDR2 FQNEAQ. Trimming at V came to 0 bases and at J to 2 bases, leaving 9 bases not matched to a gene. Assay: immunoSEQ multiplex PCR; the TCRdb copy retains only in-frame clones and omits some. The sample contains around 62,000 clones, around 90% of which appear only once. V usage is TRBV7-8 and J usage is TRBJ1-2; the match to TRBD1 covers 10 bases. The clonotype originates from a female donor with multiple sclerosis, enrolled in a pregnancy study. Sequenced material: CD4+ T cells from peripheral blood mononuclear cells, taken in the first trimester of pregnancy. CDR3 sequence reads: CASSLAWTGGRENYGYTF. As DNA, the CDR3 is TGTGCCAGCAGCTTAGCGTGGACAGGGGGTAGGGAAAACTATGGCTACACCTTC.